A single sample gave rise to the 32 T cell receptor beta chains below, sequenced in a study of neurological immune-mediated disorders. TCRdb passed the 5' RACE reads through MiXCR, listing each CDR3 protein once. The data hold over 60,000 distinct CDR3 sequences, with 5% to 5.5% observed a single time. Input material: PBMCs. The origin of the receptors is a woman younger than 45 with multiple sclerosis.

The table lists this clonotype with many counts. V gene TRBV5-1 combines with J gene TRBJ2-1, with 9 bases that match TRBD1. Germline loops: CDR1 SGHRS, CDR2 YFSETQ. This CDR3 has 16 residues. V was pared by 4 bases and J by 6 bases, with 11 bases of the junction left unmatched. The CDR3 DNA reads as TGCGCCAGCAGCCACAACAGGGGGCTTTGGGGCAATGAGCAGTTCTTC. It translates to CASSHNRGLWGNEQFF.

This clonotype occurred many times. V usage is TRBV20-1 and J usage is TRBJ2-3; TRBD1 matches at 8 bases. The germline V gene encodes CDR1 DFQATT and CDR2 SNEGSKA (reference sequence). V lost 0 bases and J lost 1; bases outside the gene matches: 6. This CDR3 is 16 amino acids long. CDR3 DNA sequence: TGCAGTGCTAGAGATACCGGGACAGGACGCACAGATACGCAGTATTTT. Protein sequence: CSARDTGTGRTDTQYF.

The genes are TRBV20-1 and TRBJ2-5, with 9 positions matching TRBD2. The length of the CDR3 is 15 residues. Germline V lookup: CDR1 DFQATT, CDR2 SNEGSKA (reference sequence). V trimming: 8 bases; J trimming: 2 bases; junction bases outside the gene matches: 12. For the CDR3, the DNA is TGCAGTTCCTCCCTACTAGCGGGCCTACAAGAGACCCAGTACTTC. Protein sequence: CSSSLLAGLQETQYF.

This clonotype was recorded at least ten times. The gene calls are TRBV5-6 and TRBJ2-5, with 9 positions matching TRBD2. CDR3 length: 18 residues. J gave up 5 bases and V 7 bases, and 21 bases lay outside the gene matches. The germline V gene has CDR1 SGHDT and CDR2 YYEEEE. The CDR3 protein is CASLSHVEGREGRETQYF. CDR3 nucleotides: TGTGCCAGCTTATCGCACGTCGAGGGGCGGGAGGGCCGGGAGACCCAGTACTTC.

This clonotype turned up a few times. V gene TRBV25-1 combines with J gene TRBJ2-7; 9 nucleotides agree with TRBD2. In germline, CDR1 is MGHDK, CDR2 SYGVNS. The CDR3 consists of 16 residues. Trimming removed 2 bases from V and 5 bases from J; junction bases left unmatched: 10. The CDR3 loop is CASSENRLAGKDEQYF. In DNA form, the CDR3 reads TGTGCCAGCAGTGAAAATCGGCTAGCGGGAAAGGACGAGCAGTACTTC.

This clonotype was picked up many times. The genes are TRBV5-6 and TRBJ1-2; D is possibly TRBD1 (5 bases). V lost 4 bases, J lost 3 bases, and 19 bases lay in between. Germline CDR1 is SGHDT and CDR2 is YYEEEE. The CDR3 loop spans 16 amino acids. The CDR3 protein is CASSALGREDDYGYTF. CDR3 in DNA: TGTGCCAGCAGCGCCCTGGGCAGGGAGGATGACTATGGCTACACCTTC.

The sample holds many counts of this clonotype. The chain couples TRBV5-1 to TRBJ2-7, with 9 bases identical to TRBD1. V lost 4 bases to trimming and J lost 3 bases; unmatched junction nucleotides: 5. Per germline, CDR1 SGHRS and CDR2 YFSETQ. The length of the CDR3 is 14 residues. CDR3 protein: CASSPGTGLYEQYF. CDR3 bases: TGCGCCAGCAGCCCCGGGACAGGGCTCTACGAGCAGTACTTC.

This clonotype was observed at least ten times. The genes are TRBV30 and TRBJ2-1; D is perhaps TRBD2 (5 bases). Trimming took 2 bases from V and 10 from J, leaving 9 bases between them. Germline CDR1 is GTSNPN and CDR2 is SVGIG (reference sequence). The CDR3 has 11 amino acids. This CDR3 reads CAWSSEREQFF. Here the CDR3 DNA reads TGTGCCTGGAGTTCCGAGCGGGAGCAGTTCTTC.

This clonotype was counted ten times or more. The CDR3 DNA sequence: TGTGCCAGCAGCCACCCCCGACGGACTAGCGAGAACACCGGGGAGCTGTTTTTT. It translates to CASSHPRRTSENTGELFF. The chain recombines TRBV7-9 with TRBJ2-2; 9 bases are shared with TRBD2. The CDR3 has 18 residues. Per germline, CDR1 SEHNR and CDR2 FQNEAQ (reference sequence). The V gene end was trimmed by 5 bases and the J gene end by 1 base; junction bases not matched to a gene: 11.

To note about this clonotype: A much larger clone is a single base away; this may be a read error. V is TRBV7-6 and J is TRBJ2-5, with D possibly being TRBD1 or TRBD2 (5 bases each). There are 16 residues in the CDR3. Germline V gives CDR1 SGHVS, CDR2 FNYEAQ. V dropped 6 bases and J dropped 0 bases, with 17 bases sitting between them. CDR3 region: CASRLVEGPYQETQYF. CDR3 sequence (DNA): TGTGCCAGCAGACTGGTCGAGGGACCCTACCAAGAGACCCAGTACTTC.

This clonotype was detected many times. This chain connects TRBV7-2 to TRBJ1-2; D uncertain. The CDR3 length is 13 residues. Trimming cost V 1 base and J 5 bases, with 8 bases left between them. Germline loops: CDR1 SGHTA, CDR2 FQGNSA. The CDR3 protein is CASSLVTGYGYTF. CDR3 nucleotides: TGTGCCAGCAGCTTAGTTACGGGATATGGCTACACCTTC.

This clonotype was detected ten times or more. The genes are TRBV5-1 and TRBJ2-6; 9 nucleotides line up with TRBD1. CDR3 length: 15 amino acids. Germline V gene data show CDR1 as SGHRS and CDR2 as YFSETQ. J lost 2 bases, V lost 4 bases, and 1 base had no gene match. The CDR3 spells CASSRDRAGANVLTF. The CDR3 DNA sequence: TGCGCCAGCAGCCGGGACAGGGCTGGGGCCAACGTCCTGACTTTC.

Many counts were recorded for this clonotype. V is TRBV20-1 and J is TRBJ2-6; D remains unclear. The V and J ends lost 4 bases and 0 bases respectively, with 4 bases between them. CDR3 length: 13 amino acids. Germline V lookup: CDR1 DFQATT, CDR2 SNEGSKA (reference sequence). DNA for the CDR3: TGCAGTGCTATGCACTCTGGGGCCAACGTCCTGACTTTC. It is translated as CSAMHSGANVLTF.

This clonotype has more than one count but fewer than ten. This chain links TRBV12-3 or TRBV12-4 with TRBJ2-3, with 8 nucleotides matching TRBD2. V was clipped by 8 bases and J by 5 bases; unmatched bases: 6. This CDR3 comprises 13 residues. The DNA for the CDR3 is TGTGCCAGCTTAGCGGGGTTTTTAGATACGCAGTATTTT. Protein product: CASLAGFLDTQYF.

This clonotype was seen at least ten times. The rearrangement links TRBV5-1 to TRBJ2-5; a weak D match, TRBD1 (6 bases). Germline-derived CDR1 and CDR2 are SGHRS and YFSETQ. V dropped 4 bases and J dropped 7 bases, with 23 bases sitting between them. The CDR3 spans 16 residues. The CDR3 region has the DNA TGCGCCAGCAGCCCCCTTCCCACAGGGAACTTTGGGACCCAGTACTTC. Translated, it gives CASSPLPTGNFGTQYF.

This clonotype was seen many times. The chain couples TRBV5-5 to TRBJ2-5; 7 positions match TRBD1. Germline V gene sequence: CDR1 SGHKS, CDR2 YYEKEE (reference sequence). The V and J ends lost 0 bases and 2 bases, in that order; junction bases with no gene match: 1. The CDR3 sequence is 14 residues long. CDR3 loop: CASSLGQGQETQYF. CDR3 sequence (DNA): TGTGCCAGCAGCTTGGGACAGGGACAAGAGACCCAGTACTTC.

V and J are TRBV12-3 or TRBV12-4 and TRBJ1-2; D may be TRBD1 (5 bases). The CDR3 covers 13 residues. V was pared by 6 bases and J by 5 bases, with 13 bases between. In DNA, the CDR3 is TGTGCCAGCAGGTTCGACAGCTTATATGGCTACACCTTC. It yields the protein CASRFDSLYGYTF.

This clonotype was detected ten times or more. CDR3 residues: CASSLRQGSAEAFF. In DNA form, the CDR3 reads TGCGCCAGCAGCTTGCGACAGGGGTCCGCTGAAGCTTTCTTT. The genes are TRBV5-1 and TRBJ1-1; TRBD1 aligns across 8 bases. CDR3 length: 14 residues. The V and J ends lost 1 base and 6 bases, in that order; junction bases with no gene match: 5. Germline CDR1 SGHRS, CDR2 YFSETQ.

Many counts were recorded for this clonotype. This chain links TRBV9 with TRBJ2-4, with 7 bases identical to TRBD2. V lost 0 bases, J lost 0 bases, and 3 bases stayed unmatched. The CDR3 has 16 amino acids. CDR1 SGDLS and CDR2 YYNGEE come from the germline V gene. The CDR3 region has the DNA TGTGCCAGCAGCGTAGGAAGCGGGATAGCCAAAAACATTCAGTACTTC. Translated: CASSVGSGIAKNIQYF.

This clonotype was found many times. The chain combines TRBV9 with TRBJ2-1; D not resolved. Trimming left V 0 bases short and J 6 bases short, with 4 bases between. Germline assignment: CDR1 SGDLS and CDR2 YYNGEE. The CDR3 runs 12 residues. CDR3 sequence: CASSVEVNEQFF. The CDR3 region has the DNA TGTGCCAGCAGCGTAGAAGTCAATGAGCAGTTCTTC.

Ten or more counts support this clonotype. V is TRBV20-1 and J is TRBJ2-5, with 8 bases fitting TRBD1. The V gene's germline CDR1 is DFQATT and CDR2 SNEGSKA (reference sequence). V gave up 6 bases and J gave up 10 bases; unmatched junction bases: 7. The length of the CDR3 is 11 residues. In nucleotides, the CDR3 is TGCAGTGCCCGCGCAGGGGGCGACCAGTACTTC. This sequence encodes CSARAGGDQYF.

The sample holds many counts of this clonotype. CDR3 in amino acids: CSARDPDTQYF. In DNA form, the CDR3 reads TGCAGTGCTAGAGATCCAGATACGCAGTATTTT. The chain has TRBV20-1 and TRBJ2-3; D gene ambiguous. With 0 bases removed from V and 4 bases from J, the gap between germline ends came to 2 bases. The length of the CDR3 is 11 residues. CDR1 DFQATT and CDR2 SNEGSKA come from the germline V gene (reference sequence).

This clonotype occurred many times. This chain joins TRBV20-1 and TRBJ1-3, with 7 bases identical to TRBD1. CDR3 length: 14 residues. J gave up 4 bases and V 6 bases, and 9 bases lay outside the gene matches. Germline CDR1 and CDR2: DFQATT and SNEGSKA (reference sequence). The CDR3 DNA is TGCAGTGCCGAGCGACAGGGACTCGGAAACACCATATATTTT. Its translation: CSAERQGLGNTIYF.

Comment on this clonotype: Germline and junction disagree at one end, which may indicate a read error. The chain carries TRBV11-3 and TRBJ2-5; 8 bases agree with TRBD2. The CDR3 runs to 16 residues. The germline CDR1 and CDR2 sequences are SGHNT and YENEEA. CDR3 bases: TGTGCCAGCAGCTTAGAACTAGCGGTTACTCAAGAGACCCAATACTTC. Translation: CASSLELAVTQETQYF. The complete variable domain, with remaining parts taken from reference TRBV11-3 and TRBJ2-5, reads EAGVVQSPRYKIIEKKQPVAFWCNPISGHNTLYWYLQNLGQGPELLIRYENEEAVDDSQLPKDRFSAERLKGVDSTLKIQPAELGDSAVYLCASSLELAVTQETQYFGPGTRLLVL.

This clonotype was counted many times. Written as DNA, the CDR3 is TGTGCCAGCAGACCGACAGGGGGCTTGACAGATACGCAGTATTTT. It yields the protein CASRPTGGLTDTQYF. This chain connects TRBV12-3 or TRBV12-4 to TRBJ2-3; 10 positions agree with TRBD1. The CDR3 runs to 15 residues. V dropped 6 bases and J dropped 3; count of bases not matched to a gene: 6.

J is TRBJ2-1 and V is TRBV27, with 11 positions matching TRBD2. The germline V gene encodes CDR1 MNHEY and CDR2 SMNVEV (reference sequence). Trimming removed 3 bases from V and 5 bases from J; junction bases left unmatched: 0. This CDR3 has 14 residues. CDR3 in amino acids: CASSLTSGDNEQFF. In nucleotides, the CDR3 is TGTGCCAGCAGTTTGACTAGCGGGGACAATGAGCAGTTCTTC.

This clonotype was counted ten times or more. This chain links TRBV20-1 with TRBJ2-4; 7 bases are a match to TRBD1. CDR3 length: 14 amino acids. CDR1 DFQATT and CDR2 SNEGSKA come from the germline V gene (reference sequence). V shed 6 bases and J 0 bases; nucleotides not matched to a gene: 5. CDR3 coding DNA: TGCAGTGCCCGGACAGGAATAGCCAAAAACATTCAGTACTTC. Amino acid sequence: CSARTGIAKNIQYF.

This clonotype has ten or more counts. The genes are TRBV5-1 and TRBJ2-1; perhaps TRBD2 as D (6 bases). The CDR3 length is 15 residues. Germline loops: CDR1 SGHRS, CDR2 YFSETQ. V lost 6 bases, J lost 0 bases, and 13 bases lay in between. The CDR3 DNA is TGCGCCAGCACCAGGGACGGGAGCTCCTACAATGAGCAGTTCTTC. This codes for CASTRDGSSYNEQFF.

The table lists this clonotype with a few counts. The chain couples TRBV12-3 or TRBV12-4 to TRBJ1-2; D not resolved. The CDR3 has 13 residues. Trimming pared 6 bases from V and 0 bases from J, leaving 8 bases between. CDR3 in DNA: TGTGCCAGCAGGCCGGTTGCTAACTATGGCTACACCTTC. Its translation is CASRPVANYGYTF.

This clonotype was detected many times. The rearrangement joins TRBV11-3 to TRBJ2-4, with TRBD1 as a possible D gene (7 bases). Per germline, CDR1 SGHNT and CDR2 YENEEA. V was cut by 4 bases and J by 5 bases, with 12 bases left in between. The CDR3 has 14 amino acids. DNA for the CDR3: TGTGCCAGCAGCTCGCGGGACAGCGAAAACATTCAGTACTTC. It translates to CASSSRDSENIQYF.

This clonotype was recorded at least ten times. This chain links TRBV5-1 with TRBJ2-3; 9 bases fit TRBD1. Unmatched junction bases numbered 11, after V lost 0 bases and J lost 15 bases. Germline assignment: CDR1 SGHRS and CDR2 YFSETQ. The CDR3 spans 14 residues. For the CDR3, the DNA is TGCGCCAGCAGCTTGGCGGTAGACAGGGGGTCTTCCTATTTT. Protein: CASSLAVDRGSSYF.

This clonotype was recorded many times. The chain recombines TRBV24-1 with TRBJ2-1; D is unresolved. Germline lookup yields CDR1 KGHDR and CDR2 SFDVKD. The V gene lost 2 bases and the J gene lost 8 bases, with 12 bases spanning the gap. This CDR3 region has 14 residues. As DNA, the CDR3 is TGTGCCACCAGTGATTATACCGTAAGTCATGAGCAGTTCTTC. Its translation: CATSDYTVSHEQFF.